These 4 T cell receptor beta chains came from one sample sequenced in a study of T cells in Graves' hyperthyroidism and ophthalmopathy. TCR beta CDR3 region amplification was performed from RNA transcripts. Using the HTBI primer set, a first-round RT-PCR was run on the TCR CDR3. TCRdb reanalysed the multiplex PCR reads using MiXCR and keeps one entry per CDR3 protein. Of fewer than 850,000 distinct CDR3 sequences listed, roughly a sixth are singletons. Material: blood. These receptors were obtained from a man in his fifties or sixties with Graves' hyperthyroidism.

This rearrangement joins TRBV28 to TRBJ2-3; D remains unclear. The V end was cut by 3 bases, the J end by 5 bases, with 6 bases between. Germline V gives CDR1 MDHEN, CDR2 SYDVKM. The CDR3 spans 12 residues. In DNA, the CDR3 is TGTGCCAGCAGTTTTGTTAGAGATACGCAGTATTTT. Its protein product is CASSFVRDTQYF.

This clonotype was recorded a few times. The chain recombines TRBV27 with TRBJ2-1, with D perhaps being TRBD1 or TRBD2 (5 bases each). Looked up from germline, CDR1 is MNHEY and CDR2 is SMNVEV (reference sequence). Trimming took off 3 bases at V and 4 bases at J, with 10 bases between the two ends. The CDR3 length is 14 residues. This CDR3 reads CASSFVGTYNEQFF. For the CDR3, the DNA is TGTGCCAGCAGTTTCGTTGGGACGTACAATGAGCAGTTCTTC.

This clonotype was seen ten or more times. As DNA, the CDR3 is TGCAGTGCTAGAGATCTGGTAGGGACAGGGAACACCTACGAGCAGTACTTC. As protein: CSARDLVGTGNTYEQYF. The V call is TRBV20-1, the J call TRBJ2-7; 9 nucleotides match TRBD1. J was trimmed by 2 bases and V by 0 bases; bases with no gene match: 11. This CDR3 is 17 amino acids long. Germline CDR1 and CDR2: DFQATT and SNEGSKA (reference sequence).

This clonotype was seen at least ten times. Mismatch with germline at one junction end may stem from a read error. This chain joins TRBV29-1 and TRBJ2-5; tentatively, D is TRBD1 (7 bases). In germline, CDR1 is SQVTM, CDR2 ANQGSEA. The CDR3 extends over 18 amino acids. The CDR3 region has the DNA TGCAGCGTTCCCTATTTAGCCAGGGACAGCGCTACGGGAGAGGCCCAGTACTTC. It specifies CSVPYLARDSATGEAQYF.